The present T cell receptor beta chain was sequenced within a study of T-cell memory formation after mild COVID-19. One entry per CDR3 protein results from TCRdb running MiXCR on the 5' RACE reads. This sample has 400,000 or so distinct CDR3 sequences, with over 15% found just once. This CDR3 comprises 13 residues. Trimming took 3 bases from V and 10 from J; bases not matched to a gene: 6. In germline, CDR1 is SGHRS, CDR2 YFSETQ. This clonotype was counted a few times. Specimen: PBMCs or a T cell subset sorted from them (not recorded which). The chain combines TRBV5-1 with TRBJ2-1; 8 nucleotides align to TRBD1. The TCR comes from an adult woman who had mild COVID-19 (a few samples of this study predate the infection). Cell type and time point are not known. The CDR3 protein is CASSSRGRGEQFF. The CDR3 nucleotides read TGCGCCAGCAGCTCCAGGGGGCGAGGGGAGCAGTTCTTC.